This TCR beta chain was retrieved from a study of control samples from healthy donors and cancer patients (dated by TCRdb to the early 2020s). V trim: 4 bases; J trim: 3 bases; unmatched bases: 4. The CDR3 spans 15 residues, from the cysteine through the phenylalanine. The DNA shown is the 45-base CDR3, in frame from base 1. Per the germline V gene, MNHEY is the CDR1 and SVGAGI is the CDR2. Points on this clone: No antigen is known for it. No much larger clone exists at a distance of one base, and base qualities are not known.

Receptor amplification or capture employed the immunoSEQ multiplex PCR assay. What TCRdb holds here is the immuneACCESS table cut down to in-frame rearrangements. Part of the clones is not present; checked against another copy, under half of the missing clones reflect an unresolved V gene, and the others are unexplained. The sample contains 200,000 to 250,000 clones, around 94% of them found a single time. 1.5% of the sample belongs to the ten largest clones. The rearranged chain carries TRBV6-5 and TRBJ1-5; 9 central bases correspond to TRBD1. The clonotype originates from a man aged 50 or older in good health. Sequencing input: blood. Read as DNA, the sequence is TGTGCCAGCAGTTCGGGACAGGGCGACAATCAGCCCCAGCATTTT. Translated, this is CASSSGQGDNQPQHF.